The 23 T cell receptor beta chains below were found in one sample sequenced in a study of blood T cell repertoires in COVID-19. Only in-frame clones appear in the TCRdb table, and some are missing; sequencing was by immunoSEQ multiplex PCR. The repertoire consists of a few hundred thousand clones, with roughly 85% occurring once and the leading ten covering over 4.5%. The sequencing sample was made of peripheral blood. All receptors come from a man aged 60-69 years who had recovered from COVID-19.

There are many counts of this clone. The V and J genes are TRBV7-9 and TRBJ2-1; maybe TRBD2 (5 bases). The V and J ends lost 2 bases and 7 bases respectively, with 6 bases between them. This CDR3 has 12 residues. Germline V gives CDR1 SEHNR, CDR2 FQNEAQ (reference sequence). The CDR3 coding sequence is TGTGCCAGCAGCTTACGGGAAAATGAGCAGTTCTTC. This sequence encodes CASSLRENEQFF.

This sequence joins TRBV7-7 and TRBJ2-7; a weak D match, TRBD2 (7 bases). Germline V CDR1 and CDR2: SSHAT, FNYEAQ (reference sequence). V lost 0 bases and J 2 bases, leaving 11 bases between the germline ends. The CDR3 loop spans 15 amino acids. CDR3 sequence reads: CASSLAAGAPYEQYF. CDR3 nucleotides: TGTGCCAGCAGCTTAGCTGCGGGGGCCCCCTACGAGCAGTACTTC. Variable domain in full (rest from reference TRBV7-7 and TRBJ2-7): GAGVSQSPRYKVTKRGQDVTLRCDPISSHATLYWYQQALGQGPEFLTYFNYEAQPDKSGLPSDRFSAERPEGSISTLTIQRTEQRDSAMYRCASSLAAGAPYEQYFGPGTRLTVT.

CDR3 region: CASSYSFVGNYEQYF. CDR3 DNA: TGTGCCAGCAGTTACTCGTTCGTCGGGAACTACGAGCAGTACTTC. The V call is TRBV6-5, the J call TRBJ2-7, with D tentatively TRBD2 (5 bases). V was trimmed by 0 bases and J by 3 bases, leaving 12 bases between them. Germline V gene sequence: CDR1 MNHEY, CDR2 SVGAGI. The CDR3 is 15 residues long.

The chain couples TRBV27 to TRBJ2-2; 10 bases map to TRBD2. The CDR3 has 16 amino acids. J gave up 5 bases and V 0 bases, and 3 bases lay outside the gene matches. In germline, CDR1 is MNHEY, CDR2 SMNVEV (reference sequence). The CDR3 region has the DNA TGTGCCAGCAGTTTATCGGCTAGCGGGAGTACCGGGGAGCTGTTTTTT. Protein: CASSLSASGSTGELFF.

The CDR3 DNA sequence: TGTGCCAGCAGGACGGACAGGGTCAATGAGCAGTTCTTC. This translates into CASRTDRVNEQFF. The rearrangement uses TRBV12-3 or TRBV12-4 and TRBJ2-1; the match to TRBD1 covers 8 bases. V shed 6 bases and J 6 bases; nucleotides not matched to a gene: 4. The CDR3 is 13 amino acids.

The chain couples TRBV4-1 to TRBJ2-2, with 8 bases aligning to TRBD2. The V gene end was trimmed by 1 base and the J gene end by 0 bases; junction bases not matched to a gene: 13. Germline V lookup: CDR1 MGHRA, CDR2 YSYEKL. The CDR3 length is 20 residues. The CDR3 region is CASSQAYMGAGATNTGELFF. CDR3 coding DNA: TGCGCCAGCAGCCAAGCGTATATGGGAGCGGGGGCCACGAACACCGGGGAGCTGTTTTTT.

The V call is TRBV5-6, the J call TRBJ1-1; TRBD1 is a possible D gene (5 bases). This CDR3 contains 14 residues. Trimming cost V 5 bases and J 6 bases, with 17 bases left between them. CDR1 and CDR2 from the germline V gene are SGHDT and YYEEEE. CDR3 in amino acids: CASRKRGASSEAFF. The DNA of the CDR3 is TGTGCCAGCAGAAAAAGGGGTGCCTCGTCTGAAGCTTTCTTT.

The V and J genes are TRBV5-1 and TRBJ2-5; TRBD2 matches 11 bases. The CDR3 has 15 amino acids. The ends lost 6 bases at V and 1 base at J; junction bases unmatched: 5. The germline V gene encodes CDR1 SGHRS and CDR2 YFSETQ. In DNA form, the CDR3 reads TGCGCCAGCACGGCTAGCGGGGGGTCCCAAGAGACCCAGTACTTC. It translates to CASTASGGSQETQYF.

The chain carries TRBV5-4 and TRBJ2-7, with D possibly matching TRBD2 (6 bases). The CDR3 is made up of 14 amino acids. Between the trimmed V and J ends, which lost 5 bases and 1 base, there was a span of 13 bases. CDR1 and CDR2 from the germline V gene are SGHNT and YYREEE (reference sequence). In DNA, the CDR3 is TGTGCCAGCAGGGGGGGAGAGGCGTCCTACGAGCAGTACTTC. Its translation is CASRGGEASYEQYF. The full variable domain, in which reference TRBV5-4 and TRBJ2-7 provide the parts outside the CDR3, is ETGVTQSPTHLIKTRGQQVTLRCSSQSGHNTVSWYQQALGQGPQFIFQYYREEENGRGNFPPRFSGLQFPNYSSELNVNALELDDSALYLCASRGGEASYEQYFGPGTRLTVT.

The chain uses TRBV19 and TRBJ2-5; maybe TRBD1 (6 bases). The CDR3 has 13 residues. V dropped 6 bases and J dropped 2 bases, with 10 bases sitting between them. Looked up from germline, CDR1 is LNHDA and CDR2 is SQIVND (reference sequence). DNA of the CDR3: TGTGCCAGTAGCGGGACACCTCAAGAGACCCAGTACTTC. Protein product: CASSGTPQETQYF.

The rearrangement uses TRBV7-8 and TRBJ2-2, with D tentatively TRBD1 (6 bases). The CDR3 is made up of 15 amino acids. Germline CDR1 reads SGHVS; CDR2 reads FQNEAQ. The V gene lost 5 bases and the J gene lost 6 bases, with 16 bases spanning the gap. In DNA, the CDR3 is TGTGCCAGCAGCACCGGGACAAGAAGATCCGGGGAGCTGTTTTTT. Translating gives CASSTGTRRSGELFF.

The sample holds a few counts of this clone. This chain uses TRBV6-1 with TRBJ1-1; no clear D. Trimming removed 7 bases from V and 1 base from J, with 16 bases in between. Germline CDR1 is MNHNS and CDR2 is SASEGT. The CDR3 runs to 15 residues. Here the CDR3 reads CASNPSTGSNTEAFF. Here the CDR3 DNA reads TGTGCCAGCAACCCATCGACGGGTTCGAACACTGAAGCTTTCTTT.

The chain is built from TRBV28 and TRBJ1-1; 7 bases agree with TRBD1. The CDR3 length is 14 residues. Unmatched junction bases numbered 5, after V lost 6 bases and J lost 1 base. The germline CDR1 and CDR2 sequences are MDHEN and SYDVKM. DNA of the CDR3: TGTGCCAGCAGCGCAGGGGGTTCGAACACTGAAGCTTTCTTT. Amino acid sequence: CASSAGGSNTEAFF.

The chain links TRBV18 to TRBJ2-7, with 8 bases identical to TRBD1. The V segment lost 2 bases and the J segment 7 bases; nucleotides outside the gene matches: 7. This CDR3 comprises 14 residues. The germline V gene encodes CDR1 KGHSH and CDR2 LQKENI. This CDR3 is CASSPRTGPLEQYF. CDR3 in DNA: TGTGCCAGCTCACCAAGGACAGGGCCCTTGGAGCAGTACTTC.

The chain couples TRBV30 to TRBJ1-4; 7 bases agree with TRBD1. Germline CDR1 reads GTSNPN; CDR2 reads SVGIG (reference sequence). V trimming: 5 bases; J trimming: 0 bases; junction bases outside the gene matches: 9. The CDR3 is made up of 16 amino acids. CDR3 protein: CAWQNDDRATNEKLFF. The CDR3 region has the DNA TGTGCCTGGCAAAACGACGACAGGGCAACTAATGAAAAACTGTTTTTT.

This chain links TRBV7-2 with TRBJ1-3, with D perhaps TRBD1 (5 bases). The CDR3 has 15 amino acids. V was cut by 0 bases and J by 2 bases, with 8 bases left in between. Germline V lookup: CDR1 SGHTA, CDR2 FQGNSA. In DNA, the CDR3 is TGTGCCAGCAGCTTAGCAGTCAGGGCTGGAAACACCATATATTTT. Translating gives CASSLAVRAGNTIYF.

The chain recombines TRBV5-1 with TRBJ1-5, with a possible D match to TRBD1 (5 bases). The V end lost 0 bases, the J end lost 3 bases, and 10 bases lay between the germline ends. Germline V gene sequence: CDR1 SGHRS, CDR2 YFSETQ. This CDR3 region has 15 residues. CDR3 in amino acids: CASSLAGVSNQPQHF. CDR3 bases: TGCGCCAGCAGCTTGGCGGGGGTATCCAATCAGCCCCAGCATTTT.

V and J are TRBV24-1 and TRBJ1-6; D is undetermined. This CDR3 contains 17 residues. The V gene's germline CDR1 is KGHDR and CDR2 SFDVKD. With 3 bases removed from V and 4 bases from J, the gap between germline ends came to 15 bases. The CDR3 DNA reads as TGTGCCACCAGTGATAAGTTCAGCGCTACATATAATTCACCCCTCCACTTT. It specifies CATSDKFSATYNSPLHF.

This chain connects TRBV4-1 to TRBJ2-5, with 8 bases matching TRBD2. The V and J ends lost 2 bases and 0 bases, in that order; junction bases with no gene match: 8. Germline CDR1 reads MGHRA; CDR2 reads YSYEKL. There are 17 residues in the CDR3. CDR3: CASSQPKSAGDQETQYF. As DNA, the CDR3 is TGCGCCAGCAGCCAACCAAAGTCAGCGGGGGACCAAGAGACCCAGTACTTC.

The chain links TRBV5-1 to TRBJ2-2; no firm D call. Germline V gene sequence: CDR1 SGHRS, CDR2 YFSETQ. This CDR3 is 15 amino acids long. Trimming shortened V by 0 bases and J by 2 bases, and 8 bases separated the two germline ends. The CDR3 nucleotides read TGCGCCAGCAGCTTGGTGGTGGCAAACACCGGGGAGCTGTTTTTT. This encodes CASSLVVANTGELFF.

The chain has TRBV5-1 and TRBJ2-7; unclear D gene. The germline gives CDR1 SGHRS, CDR2 YFSETQ. The ends were cut back, 0 bases at V and 2 bases at J, with 12 bases in the middle. CDR3 size: 15 residues. CDR3 protein: CASSLDPSRTYEQYF. CDR3 sequence (DNA): TGCGCCAGCAGCTTGGACCCGAGTCGTACCTACGAGCAGTACTTC.

This clone occurred a few times. The CDR3 region has the DNA TGTGCCAGCGGTGGACTAGCGGGTGCGTACTTC. Encoded protein: CASGGLAGAYF. The V gene is TRBV25-1, the J gene TRBJ2-5; 11 bases are shared with TRBD2. The V and J ends lost 8 bases and 13 bases, in that order; junction bases with no gene match: 6. CDR1 is MGHDK and CDR2 is SYGVNS in the germline V gene. The CDR3 is 11 amino acids.

The V and J genes are TRBV5-6 and TRBJ1-5; 11 bases line up with TRBD1. Germline trimming cut 4 bases from V and 6 bases from J; bases unmatched to any gene: 9. Per germline, CDR1 SGHDT and CDR2 YYEEEE. The CDR3 is 16 amino acids. The CDR3 loop reads CASSLRTGGNAQPQHF. The CDR3 DNA is TGTGCCAGCAGCCTCAGGACAGGGGGCAATGCTCAGCCCCAGCATTTT.